Below are 17 T cell receptor beta chains sequenced from a single sample in a study of blood T cell repertoires in COVID-19 (dated by TCRdb to 2020 to 2021). Library generation was performed with the immunoSEQ multiplex PCR assay. TCRdb obtained this table from immuneACCESS and retained in-frame rearrangements with V and J assigned. These tables miss some clones; where compared with another copy, unresolved V genes account for less than half of the shortfall, and the remainder is unexplained. This sample lists fewer than 250,000 clones; roughly four fifths were detected once. The ten top clones hold under 5% of the sample. The sample taken for sequencing was peripheral blood. Receptor source: a middle-aged man with acute or convalescent COVID-19.

This chain connects TRBV6-5 to TRBJ2-7, with 7 nucleotides matching TRBD1. The CDR3 has 15 amino acids. V shed 2 bases, J shed 0 bases, and the junction held 4 bases outside the gene matches. The germline gives CDR1 MNHEY, CDR2 SVGAGI. CDR3 amino acids: CASSYSGDSSYEQYF. DNA for the CDR3: TGTGCCAGCAGTTACAGTGGGGACAGCTCCTACGAGCAGTACTTC.

The chain carries TRBV7-8 and TRBJ2-1, with a weak D call TRBD2 (6 bases). The CDR3 consists of 12 residues. Per the germline V gene, CDR1 is SGHVS and CDR2 is FQNEAQ. With 5 bases removed from V and 9 bases from J, the gap between germline ends came to 11 bases. CDR3: CASSELGSEQFF. CDR3 DNA sequence: TGTGCCAGCAGCGAACTCGGGAGTGAGCAGTTCTTC.

V is TRBV6-5 and J is TRBJ2-1; D remains ambiguous. The CDR3 has 13 amino acids. Germline V lookup: CDR1 MNHEY, CDR2 SVGAGI. Deletions cut 2 bases from V and 6 bases from J, with 8 bases between. This CDR3 is CASSYHNGNEQFF. Written as DNA, the CDR3 is TGTGCCAGCAGTTACCATAACGGCAATGAGCAGTTCTTC.

This chain links TRBV9 with TRBJ2-3; D is undetermined. With 1 base removed from V and 2 bases from J, the gap between germline ends came to 8 bases. The CDR3 is 14 residues long. The germline CDR1 and CDR2 sequences are SGDLS and YYNGEE. The CDR3: CASSVSSLTDTQYF. The DNA of the CDR3 is TGTGCCAGCAGCGTAAGCTCACTCACAGATACGCAGTATTTT.

The chain recombines TRBV3-1 (or the pseudogene TRBV3-2) with TRBJ2-3; 9 bases fit TRBD2. This CDR3 has 16 amino acids. Losses at the gene ends were 5 bases for V and 0 bases for J; bases not matched to a gene: 6. CDR1 is LGHDT, CDR2 YNNKEL, per germline (reference sequence). Here the CDR3 DNA reads TGTGCCAGCAGCTCATACCTAGCGGGAAGCACAGATACGCAGTATTTT. Its translation is CASSSYLAGSTDTQYF.

The chain carries TRBV5-1 and TRBJ1-3; D remains unclear. Trimming pared 4 bases from V and 3 bases from J, leaving 11 bases between. In germline, CDR1 is SGHRS, CDR2 YFSETQ. This CDR3 spans 14 amino acids. This chain's CDR3 is CASSPLRDGNTIYF. CDR3 in DNA: TGCGCCAGCAGCCCCTTGAGGGATGGAAACACCATATATTTT.

The V call is TRBV5-6, the J call TRBJ1-6; D remains ambiguous. The germline CDR1 and CDR2 sequences are SGHDT and YYEEEE. The CDR3 is 14 residues long. Trimming took off 2 bases at V and 6 bases at J, with 9 bases between the two ends. The chain's CDR3 is CASSFGSSNSPLHF. DNA of the CDR3: TGTGCCAGCAGCTTCGGTTCTAGTAATTCACCCCTCCACTTT.

This sequence joins TRBV19 and TRBJ1-4, with 7 bases aligning to TRBD1. In germline, CDR1 is LNHDA, CDR2 SQIVND (reference sequence). The CDR3 has 15 amino acids. Unmatched junction bases numbered 9, after V lost 3 bases and J lost 8 bases. CDR3 sequence: CASSIQGVGNEKLFF. The CDR3 DNA reads TGTGCCAGTAGTATCCAGGGGGTGGGAAACGAAAAACTGTTTTTT.

This clone was detected only once. This rearrangement joins TRBV5-6 to TRBJ2-5; 8 bases are shared with TRBD1. Trimming cost V 3 bases and J 5 bases; bases outside gene matches: 6. This CDR3 has 14 residues. The germline CDR1 and CDR2 sequences are SGHDT and YYEEEE. CDR3: CASSSLNRGETQYF. Written as DNA, the CDR3 is TGTGCCAGCAGCTCCTTAAACAGGGGGGAGACCCAGTACTTC.

V and J are TRBV20-1 and TRBJ2-7; maybe TRBD2 (6 bases). The CDR3 contains 11 residues. V gave up 8 bases and J gave up 7 bases, with 15 bases separating them. CDR1 DFQATT and CDR2 SNEGSKA come from the germline V gene (reference sequence). In DNA, the CDR3 is TGCAGTTCCTGGCGGGGACTGGAGCAGTACTTC. This gives the protein CSSWRGLEQYF.

This chain links TRBV19 with TRBJ1-2; 8 positions match TRBD1. Germline CDR1 reads LNHDA; CDR2 reads SQIVND (reference sequence). Unmatched junction bases numbered 4, after V lost 4 bases and J lost 3 bases. This CDR3 has 14 residues. The CDR3 nucleotides are TGTGCCAGTAGTAACGGGGGACAGGACTATGGCTACACCTTC. Encoded protein: CASSNGGQDYGYTF.

This clone was observed a single time. The chain uses TRBV5-1 and TRBJ2-2; 7 nucleotides agree with TRBD1. The CDR3 totals 17 residues. V was pared by 0 bases and J by 6 bases, with 11 bases of the junction left unmatched. Germline V CDR1 and CDR2: SGHRS, YFSETQ. The CDR3 coding sequence is TGCGCCAGCAGCTTGGTACAGGGGTATGGGAGAGCCGGGGAGCTGTTTTTT. Translating it yields CASSLVQGYGRAGELFF.

The chain joins TRBV21-1 to TRBJ2-7; TRBD1, as called in the table, went unchecked against the DNA. TRBV21-1 is designated a pseudogene. This CDR3 is 14 amino acids long. In DNA, the CDR3 is TGTGCCAGCAGCAAAGCAGACAGGGATTACGAGCAGTACTTC. Its translation is CASSKADRDYEQYF.

The chain carries TRBV5-6 and TRBJ1-5; D unresolved. Between the trimmed V and J ends, which lost 3 bases and 3 bases, there was a span of 13 bases. The CDR3 is 15 residues long. From germline, CDR1 is SGHDT and CDR2 YYEEEE. The CDR3 DNA reads TGTGCCAGCAGCTGGCGCGGGGATATCAATCAGCCCCAGCATTTT. This sequence encodes CASSWRGDINQPQHF. The full variable domain, completed using reference TRBV5-6 and TRBJ1-5, is DAGVTQSPTHLIKTRGQQVTLRCSPKSGHDTVSWYQQALGQGPQFIFQYYEEEERQRGNFPDRFSGHQFPNYSSELNVNALLLGDSALYLCASSWRGDINQPQHFGDGTRLSIL.

The V and J genes are TRBV6-2 or TRBV6-3 and TRBJ1-5; TRBD1 matches 8 bases. The CDR3 runs to 16 residues. Germline trimming cut 2 bases from V and 2 bases from J; bases unmatched to any gene: 5. Germline V gene data show CDR1 as MNHEY and CDR2 as SVGEGT. CDR3 amino acids: CASSYPTGVGNQPQHF. CDR3 DNA sequence: TGTGCCAGCAGTTACCCGACAGGGGTTGGCAATCAGCCCCAGCATTTT.

The J gene is TRBJ2-5, the V gene TRBV7-9, with 10 bases aligning to TRBD1. Germline CDR1 reads SEHNR; CDR2 reads FQNEAQ (reference sequence). V lost 4 bases and J lost 5; bases outside the gene matches: 7. The CDR3 runs 15 residues. CDR3 in amino acids: CASSSHRDRGETQYF. For the CDR3, the DNA is TGTGCCAGCAGCTCGCACCGGGACAGGGGTGAGACCCAGTACTTC.

The chain combines TRBV10-3 with TRBJ1-1, with D perhaps TRBD1 (6 bases). V lost 9 bases and J 4 bases, leaving 21 bases between the germline ends. Germline CDR1 reads ENHRY; CDR2 reads SYGVKD. The CDR3 extends over 15 amino acids. The CDR3 bases are TGTGCCATAAAAGGGGGGGCGCGGGGAGGCACTGAAGCTTTCTTT. Its protein product is CAIKGGARGGTEAFF.